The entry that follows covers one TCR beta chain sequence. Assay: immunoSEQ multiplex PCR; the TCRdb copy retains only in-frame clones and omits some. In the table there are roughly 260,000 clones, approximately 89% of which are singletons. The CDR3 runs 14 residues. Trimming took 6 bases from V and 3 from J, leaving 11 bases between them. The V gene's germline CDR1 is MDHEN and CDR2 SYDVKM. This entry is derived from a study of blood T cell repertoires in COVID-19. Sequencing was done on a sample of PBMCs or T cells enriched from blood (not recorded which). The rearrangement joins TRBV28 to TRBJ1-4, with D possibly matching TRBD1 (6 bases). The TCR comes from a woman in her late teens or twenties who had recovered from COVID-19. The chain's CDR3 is CASSRWTANEKLFF. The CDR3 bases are TGTGCCAGCAGCCGCTGGACAGCTAATGAAAAACTGTTTTTT.